This T cell receptor (beta chain) was sequenced for a study of identical twins. General study points: Within cord blood, abundant beta clonotypes carried fewer insertions, but memory repertoires showed no such trend.

A word on this clonotype: The antigen remains undetermined.

CDR1 is MNHEY, CDR2 SVGEGT, per germline. Trimming cost V 8 bases and J 2 bases, with 22 bases left between them. The CDR3 spans 16 residues. TCRdb reanalysed the 5' RACE reads using MiXCR and keeps one entry per CDR3 protein. The sample records 550,000 to 700,000 distinct CDR3 sequences, over 20% being singletons. The same sample was also studied in work on T cells expressing NK-cell markers. That publication notes: HCMV serostatus: most of the eight sequenced donors positive, one negative.

The sample comprised PBMCs. This clonotype originated in a woman under 30 in good health. The chain carries TRBV6-2 or TRBV6-3 and TRBJ2-7; D perhaps matches TRBD1 (6 bases). CDR3 DNA sequence: TGTGCCAGCGCGCACCAGGGGTTATTGGGGGCCTACGAGCAGTACTTC. This encodes CASAHQGLLGAYEQYF.